This T cell receptor (beta chain) was recorded in a study of blood T cell repertoires in COVID-19 (dated by TCRdb to 2020 to 2022). As for the study more broadly: Samples from collaborators originated in the United States, Italy and Spain and spanned both the acute and convalescent phases of COVID-19. The material from the prospective study consisted of cDNA or gDNA derived from T cells, B-cell-depleted T cells, or PBMCs. Deeply sampled blood TCRbeta repertoires from subjects exposed to, actively infected with, or recovered from COVID-19 were included in the dataset. A freely available public database, intended as a resource for researchers studying the immune response to SARS-CoV-2, is where the repertoires were released. The samples were drawn from two sources: the first 160 participants of the ongoing ImmuneRACE study, and 950 to 1,500 subjects contributed by 6 global collaborators. Sample metadata almost always included a de-identified subject ID, COVID-19 status, age in years and sex. Where available, HLA class I and class II types were obtained from metadata supplied by the sample provider rather than from assay-based typing. The full study reports these points: Clinical and demographic metadata were provided uncurated, with the amount varying by source and participant.

The immunoSEQ Assay, a bias-controlled multiplex PCR, was used to amplify TCRbeta CDR3 regions from genomic DNA. The authors' pipeline ran thus. Nucleated cell counts per sample were estimated from amplification of reference gene primers within the assay. Sequence reads were collapsed and filtered to measure the absolute abundance of every unique TCRbeta CDR3 rearrangement. Productive Simpson clonality was computed per sample as the square root of Simpson's diversity index over productive rearrangements. As stored in TCRdb, this immuneACCESS dataset retains in-frame rearrangements with V and J assigned. A fraction of the clones does not appear; measured against another copy, unresolved V genes explain less than half of the discrepancy, and the remainder lacks a known reason. The V and J calls and clone size come from that table; D and trimming were worked out from the DNA. The sample profile shows some 320,000 clones; over 85% of them were found once. The ten largest clones take up around 2.6% of the sample.

Enrolling through a virtual design, the prospective study's participants ranged in age from roughly 18 to 89 years and lived across roughly 24 United States geographic areas. In the prospective study, participants were assigned to cohorts based on the clinical history participants reported in a screening survey and a study questionnaire. Recovered participants in ImmuneRACE Cohort 3 were defined by two consecutive negative NP/OP PCR tests, clearance by a healthcare professional, or resolution of symptoms. In the prospective study, mobile phlebotomists collected whole blood, serum and a nasopharyngeal or oropharyngeal swab from each participant. Prospective study participants could optionally give additional blood draws and questionnaires over a roughly 2-month period. Before DNA extraction, blood samples from the prospective study were shipped at room temperature or frozen. Spanning cysteine to phenylalanine, the CDR3 consists of 15 amino acids. Here the CDR3 DNA is all that survives: 45 bases in frame from base 1. V loses 3 bases of germline sequence and J loses 0 bases, and the interval between the two ends is 9 bases. The germline V gene (reference sequence) sets CDR1 to LNHDA and CDR2 to SQIVND.

Concerning this clone: The antigen it binds to is not known. No much larger clone exists at a distance of one base, and base qualities are not known.

In this chain, TRBV19 is recombined with TRBJ1-5; too little of a D gene remains to name it. The sequenced material came from PBMCs or T cells enriched from blood (not recorded which). This sequence originates from a man aged 55 to 70 who had recovered from COVID-19. The nucleotides are TGTGCCAGTAGTATTGGGCTCCATAGCAATCAGCCCCAGCATTTT. Protein translation: CASSIGLHSNQPQHF. The variable domain in full, with residues beyond the CDR3 obtained from the reference TRBV19 and TRBJ1-5 genes, is DGGITQSPKYLFRKEGQNVTLSCEQNLNHDAMYWYRQDPGQGLRLIYYSQIVNDFQKGDIAEGYSVSREKKESFPLTVTSAQKNPTAFYLCASSIGLHSNQPQHFGDGTRLSIL.